These 9 T cell receptor beta chains share one sample of origin, sequenced in a study of T cells in Graves' hyperthyroidism and ophthalmopathy. Amplification of TCR beta CDR3 regions was performed using RNA transcripts as template. HTBI primers were used for first-round RT-PCR of the TCR CDR3. Using its own MiXCR run on the multiplex PCR reads, TCRdb lists one record per CDR3 protein. This sample has about 420,000 distinct CDR3 sequences; about 15% occur once, and the top ten carry less than 15%. The sequenced sample was blood. The receptors stem from a woman in her late teens or twenties with Graves' hyperthyroidism.

The table lists this clonotype with many counts. An end of the junction differs from the germline gene, which may be a read error. V is TRBV29-1 and J is TRBJ2-7; D may match TRBD1 or TRBD2 (5 bases each). This CDR3 spans 12 amino acids. The germline CDR1 and CDR2 sequences are SQVTM and ANQGSEA. CDR3 region: CSIEVGTGEQYF. Here the CDR3 DNA reads TGCAGCATTGAAGTAGGGACGGGCGAGCAGTACTTC.

The table lists this clonotype with many counts. This rearrangement joins TRBV7-9 to TRBJ2-7; perhaps TRBD1 as D (6 bases). This CDR3 has 13 amino acids. V was shortened by 1 base and J by 6 bases, with 10 bases between the two germline ends. The germline CDR1 and CDR2 sequences are SEHNR and FQNEAQ (reference sequence). CDR3 residues: CASSLGTVREQYF. The CDR3 DNA is TGTGCCAGCAGCTTAGGGACAGTGCGCGAGCAGTACTTC.

This clonotype was recorded at least ten times. J is TRBJ1-2 and V is TRBV12-3 or TRBV12-4; 8 nucleotides agree with TRBD1. The junction had 6 bases not matched to a gene; V was cut back by 2 bases and J by 4 bases. The CDR3 runs 15 residues. The CDR3 reads CASSLRQGIGYGYTF. CDR3 nucleotide sequence: TGTGCCAGCAGTTTAAGACAGGGGATCGGCTATGGCTACACCTTC.

The sample holds many counts of this clonotype. The chain is built from TRBV12-3 or TRBV12-4 and TRBJ1-5, with 9 bases that match TRBD1. Unmatched junction bases numbered 6, after V lost 9 bases and J lost 6 bases. This CDR3 is 13 amino acids long. Here the CDR3 reads CASHTGGLQPQHF. The CDR3 DNA is TGTGCCAGTCACACAGGGGGCCTTCAGCCCCAGCATTTT.

This clonotype occurred many times. The chain employs TRBV11-2 and TRBJ2-7; 10 bases fit TRBD1. V was clipped by 3 bases and J by 8 bases; unmatched bases: 4. Germline V lookup: CDR1 SGHAT, CDR2 FQNNGV. This CDR3 has 13 amino acids. In DNA form, the CDR3 reads TGTGCCAGCAGCTTGGGACAGGGGAATCAGCAGTACTTC. Its translation is CASSLGQGNQQYF.

In this sample, this clonotype turned up a few times. CDR3 bases: TGTGCCAGCAGTCGACGGTCGGGATCACCCCTCCACTTT. Translating it yields CASSRRSGSPLHF. The J gene is TRBJ1-6, the V gene TRBV6-1; D unclear. The CDR3 contains 13 residues. The germline V and J ends were trimmed by 5 bases and 10 bases, with 12 bases remaining between them. Germline CDR1 is MNHNS and CDR2 is SASEGT.

This clonotype appeared a few times. This rearrangement joins TRBV7-9 to TRBJ1-5; D is possibly TRBD1 (6 bases). V lost 1 base to trimming and J lost 3 bases, with 7 bases between them. The CDR3 sequence is 14 residues long. Per the germline V gene, CDR1 is SEHNR and CDR2 is FQNEAQ (reference sequence). In DNA form, the CDR3 reads TGTGCCAGCAGCTTAGACAGGGACAATCAGCCCCAGCATTTT. Protein: CASSLDRDNQPQHF.

V and J are TRBV25-1 and TRBJ1-5, with D hard to call. Trimming pared 3 bases from V and 5 bases from J, leaving 8 bases between. CDR1 is MGHDK, CDR2 SYGVNS, per germline. The CDR3 has 13 amino acids. The chain's CDR3 is CASSEWADQPQHF. CDR3 DNA sequence: TGTGCCAGCAGTGAGTGGGCAGATCAGCCCCAGCATTTT.

This clonotype was found many times. The chain joins TRBV5-1 to TRBJ2-7, with 8 nucleotides matching TRBD2. This CDR3 spans 18 amino acids. V lost 2 bases, J lost 0 bases, and 13 bases stayed unmatched. Germline assignment: CDR1 SGHRS and CDR2 YFSETQ. CDR3 protein: CASSFRAGGPLSSYEQYF. The CDR3 region has the DNA TGCGCCAGCAGCTTCAGGGCGGGAGGACCACTCAGCTCCTACGAGCAGTACTTC. The whole variable domain, remainder taken from reference TRBV5-1 and TRBJ2-7, is KAGVTQTPRYLIKTRGQQVTLSCSPISGHRSVSWYQQTPGQGLQFLFEYFSETQRNKGNFPGRFSGRQFSNSRSEMNVSTLELGDSALYLCASSFRAGGPLSSYEQYFGPGTRLTVT.